The present T cell receptor beta chain was sequenced within a study of OX40 agonist ivuxolimab in advanced cancers. Study-level background: Dose-escalation patients had hepatocellular carcinoma, melanoma, renal cell or head and neck cancer.

TCRdb's copy holds only in-frame clones and misses some; the assay was immunoSEQ multiplex PCR. Among about 82,000 clones listed, more than 70% were seen once. This CDR3 has 15 amino acids. Trimming took 4 bases from V and 6 from J; bases not matched to a gene: 8. Germline V gene lookup returns CDR1 SNHLY and CDR2 FYNNEI. Study results and limitations: Partial responders treated at 0.1-3.0 mg/kg exhibited clonal expansion among the lowest measured. In the 0.1 to 3.0 mg/kg range, CD4+ and CD8+ blood T cells had expanded clonally by week 6.

Note on this clone: What it binds is not known.

This TCR derives from an adult with an advanced solid tumor such as melanoma, head and neck, liver or kidney cancer. The rearrangement links TRBV2 to TRBJ2-2, with 7 bases aligning to TRBD1. The sequencing used CD4+ or CD8+ T cells sorted from blood, collected in a trial of the OX40 agonist ivuxolimab. The CDR3, as DNA: TGTGCCAGCAGTGTTGGGCAGGGGGTCCCCGGGGAGCTGTTTTTT. It yields the protein CASSVGQGVPGELFF.